This T cell receptor (beta chain) was profiled in a study of technical replicates of blood from several donors. Using immunoSEQ multiplex PCR, the repertoire was profiled, and TCRdb retains in-frame clones only, with some absent. The sample records roughly 76,000 clones, 80% to 90% being singletons. CDR3 length: 17 amino acids. CDR1 is LGHNA, CDR2 YSLEER, per germline. Trimming shortened V by 0 bases and J by 3 bases, and 15 bases separated the two germline ends. This sequence joins TRBV4-3 and TRBJ2-1, with D tentatively TRBD2 (6 bases). Sequencing was done on a sample of PBMCs. The sequence was collected from a human donor in good health. Some clones in this sample may be carry-over from other donors' samples. The DNA of the CDR3 is TGCGCCAGCAGCCAAGAGGTGGGCGGGATTGTCTACAATGAGCAGTTCTTC. It yields the protein CASSQEVGGIVYNEQFF.